This record concerns one TCR beta chain sequence. This sample is part of a study of blood T cells in healthy people across ages. Germline-derived CDR1 and CDR2 are KGHSH and LQKENI. The CDR3 is 13 residues long. V was trimmed by 6 bases and J by 5 bases, leaving 13 bases between them. It was with a sample-barcoded 5' primer and a J-beta primer mix that a second PCR of roughly 7 to 11 cycles was run. One entry per CDR3 protein, called by TCRdb with MiXCR from the 5' RACE reads. The sample includes about 1.6 million distinct CDR3 sequences, roughly 30% of them seen just once. Sequenced sample: blood. This TCR was sampled from a woman aged 25 to 45 in good health. The rearrangement uses TRBV18 and TRBJ1-1; the D is unclear. The CDR3 spells CASSVRARTEAFF. CDR3 sequence (DNA): TGTGCCAGCTCCGTTCGGGCCCGAACTGAAGCTTTCTTT.